The 15 T cell receptor beta chains reported below all come from one sample, sequenced in a study of blood T cells in healthy people across ages. With a J-beta primer mix and a sample-barcoded 5' primer, a second PCR ran 7 to 11 cycles. TCRdb re-called the 5' RACE reads with MiXCR, one entry per CDR3 protein. The table shows roughly 730,000 distinct CDR3 sequences, with 56% occurring only once. Sequencing was done on a sample of blood. The receptors stem from a man aged 35 to 55 in good health.

This clonotype has more than one count but fewer than ten. The chain uses TRBV7-3 and TRBJ2-1, with TRBD2 matching 7 bases. CDR3 length: 12 amino acids. Per germline, CDR1 SGHTA and CDR2 FQGTGA. Germline trimming cut 1 base from V and 15 bases from J; bases unmatched to any gene: 6. The CDR3 loop is CASSLIAGVVFF. The CDR3 DNA is TGTGCCAGCAGCTTAATCGCGGGAGTTGTGTTCTTC.

This clonotype was recorded a few times. This chain joins TRBV18 and TRBJ1-1; D gene uncertain. Germline lookup yields CDR1 KGHSH and CDR2 LQKENI. V was clipped by 4 bases and J by 1 base, with 10 bases between them. The CDR3 totals 14 residues. The CDR3: CASSQGASNTEAFF. CDR3 sequence (DNA): TGTGCCAGCTCACAAGGTGCATCGAACACTGAAGCTTTCTTT.

The chain couples TRBV27 to TRBJ2-3, with D maybe TRBD2 (6 bases). Germline assignment: CDR1 MNHEY and CDR2 SMNVEV (reference sequence). Trimming stripped 7 bases from V and 4 bases from J, with 18 bases between. CDR3 length: 15 amino acids. The CDR3 here is CASNHGPGDADTQYF. DNA for the CDR3: TGTGCCAGCAATCACGGACCGGGAGACGCAGATACGCAGTATTTT.

This chain links TRBV24-1 with TRBJ2-5; 12 bases are a match to TRBD2. V was clipped by 7 bases and J by 1 base; unmatched bases: 9. The germline CDR1 and CDR2 sequences are KGHDR and SFDVKD. This CDR3 contains 17 residues. CDR3 loop: CATSPAGTSGSQETQYF. The CDR3 region has the DNA TGTGCCACCAGCCCCGCCGGGACTAGCGGGTCCCAAGAGACCCAGTACTTC.

The chain links TRBV20-1 to TRBJ2-7, with D perhaps matching TRBD2 (6 bases). Trimming cost V 5 bases and J 6 bases, with 17 bases left between them. Germline CDR1 DFQATT, CDR2 SNEGSKA (reference sequence). The CDR3 extends over 13 amino acids. As DNA, the CDR3 is TGCAGTGCTGATACCGGGAGCTCTACCGAGCAGTACTTC. It is translated as CSADTGSSTEQYF.

J is TRBJ2-4 and V is TRBV5-1; TRBD1 matches 9 bases. The J call could be wrong; TRBJ2-7 is a better fit for the DNA end. The length of the CDR3 is 13 residues. Germline V lookup: CDR1 SGHRS, CDR2 YFSETQ. For the CDR3, the DNA is TGCGCCAGCAGGGGGACAGGGCACCGCGAGCAGTACTTC. Protein: CASRGTGHREQYF.

This clonotype was seen more than once but under ten times. V is TRBV6-1 and J is TRBJ1-5; D ambiguous. CDR1 is MNHNS and CDR2 is SASEGT in the germline V gene. V was clipped by 2 bases and J by 6 bases, with 2 bases between them. The CDR3 extends over 11 amino acids. The CDR3 reads CASSETQPQHF. The CDR3 DNA reads as TGTGCCAGCAGTGAAACTCAGCCCCAGCATTTT.

This clonotype appeared a single time. CDR3 in amino acids: CASSTDRYSYEQYF. CDR3 bases: TGTGCCAGCAGCACGGACAGGTATTCCTACGAGCAGTACTTC. This chain connects TRBV3-1 to TRBJ2-7; 7 bases line up with TRBD1. This CDR3 has 14 amino acids. Trimming removed 5 bases from V and 1 base from J; junction bases left unmatched: 5. CDR1 and CDR2 (germline): LGHDT, YNNKEL (reference sequence).

J is TRBJ2-3 and V is TRBV7-3; 9 positions agree with TRBD2. Germline lookup yields CDR1 SGHTA and CDR2 FQGTGA. With 1 base clipped from V and 2 bases from J, the junction kept 10 bases outside the gene matches. The CDR3 totals 18 residues. The CDR3 DNA follows: TGTGCCAGCAGCTTAAGCCCCCACCCTAGCGGGAACACAGATACGCAGTATTTT. It encodes CASSLSPHPSGNTDTQYF.

The rearrangement uses TRBV11-3 and TRBJ2-7; no clear D. The V end was cut by 5 bases, the J end by 3 bases, with 11 bases between. Per germline, CDR1 SGHNT and CDR2 YENEEA. CDR3 length equals 13 residues. CDR3 bases: TGTGCCAGCAGCCCATCCGACGGCTACGAGCAGTACTTC. Protein: CASSPSDGYEQYF.

The rearrangement joins TRBV20-1 to TRBJ2-4, with D unclear. TRBJ2-7 matches the DNA end more closely, so the J call is doubtful. There are 13 residues in the CDR3. Germline CDR1 is DFQATT and CDR2 is SNEGSKA (reference sequence). The CDR3 DNA reads as TGCAGTGCTAGAGATTGGCGCGGAGTCGAGCAGTACTTC. Protein sequence: CSARDWRGVEQYF.

The chain recombines TRBV29-1 with TRBJ2-7; D is perhaps TRBD2 (6 bases). Germline values: CDR1 SQVTM, CDR2 ANQGSEA. The CDR3 spans 13 residues. Trimming stripped 6 bases from V and 6 bases from J, with 18 bases between. The CDR3 bases are TGCAGCGTCTGCTTCGGGGGATTCTGCGAGCAGTACTTC. Translation gives CSVCFGGFCEQYF.

The chain has TRBV20-1 and TRBJ1-1; D not resolved. Germline CDR1 DFQATT, CDR2 SNEGSKA (reference sequence). The CDR3 loop spans 13 amino acids. Trimming shortened V by 3 bases and J by 2 bases, and 10 bases separated the two germline ends. CDR3 sequence reads: CSARAPGNTEAFF. Here the CDR3 DNA reads TGCAGTGCTAGGGCACCTGGCAACACTGAAGCTTTCTTT.

The J gene is TRBJ2-7, the V gene TRBV4-2; D not resolved. From germline, CDR1 is LGHNA and CDR2 YNFKEQ. Trimming took 0 bases from V and 5 from J, leaving 14 bases between them. The CDR3 has 15 residues. This CDR3 is CASSQDPAKPDEQYF. CDR3 bases: TGTGCCAGCAGCCAAGATCCTGCTAAACCGGACGAGCAGTACTTC.

This chain connects TRBV10-3 to TRBJ1-1, with unresolved D. Germline V gives CDR1 ENHRY, CDR2 SYGVKD. Trimming took off 8 bases at V and 1 base at J, with 14 bases between the two ends. The CDR3 is 14 residues long. The CDR3, as DNA: TGTGCCATCGGAGGACTTACAGCGAACACTGAAGCTTTCTTT. Translation gives CAIGGLTANTEAFF.